This paragraph covers one TCR beta chain sequence. This sample stems from a study of blood T cell repertoires in COVID-19. Study overall: COVID-19 samples, acute and convalescent, were from the United States, Italy and Spain. The analysed material was cDNA or gDNA that came from T cells, B-cell-depleted T cells, or PBMCs.

In the original analysis: Estimation of nucleated cell counts was performed using reference gene primer amplification. The repertoire was sequenced with immunoSEQ multiplex PCR; TCRdb's copy has only in-frame clones and lacks some. Clonal size and the V and J genes are those of that table, whereas D and trimming came from the DNA. Of 35,000 to 50,000 clones in the sample, approximately 90% were seen once. In germline, CDR1 is GTSNPN, CDR2 SVGIG (reference sequence). The CDR3 has 12 amino acids. V dropped 3 bases and J dropped 15; count of bases not matched to a gene: 10. Sequencing used peripheral blood. V and J are TRBV30 and TRBJ1-5; 8 nucleotides match TRBD1. This clonotype was obtained from a woman at least 80 years old with active COVID-19. CDR3 sequence: CAWSLGQEGVHF. CDR3 bases: TGTGCCTGGAGCTTGGGACAGGAAGGGGTGCATTTT.